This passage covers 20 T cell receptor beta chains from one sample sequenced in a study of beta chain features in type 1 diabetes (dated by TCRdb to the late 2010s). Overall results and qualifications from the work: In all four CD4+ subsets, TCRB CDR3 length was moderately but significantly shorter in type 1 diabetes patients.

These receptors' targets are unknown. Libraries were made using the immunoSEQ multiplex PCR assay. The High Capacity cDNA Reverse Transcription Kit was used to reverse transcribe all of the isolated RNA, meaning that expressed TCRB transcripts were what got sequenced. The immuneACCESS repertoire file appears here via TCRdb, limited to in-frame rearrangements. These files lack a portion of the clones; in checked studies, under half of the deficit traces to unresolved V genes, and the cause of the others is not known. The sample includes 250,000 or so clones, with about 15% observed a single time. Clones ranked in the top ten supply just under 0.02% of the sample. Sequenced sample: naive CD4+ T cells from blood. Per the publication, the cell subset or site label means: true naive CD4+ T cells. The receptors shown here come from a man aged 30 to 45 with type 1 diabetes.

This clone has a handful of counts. The CDR3 loop is CASSSPGLGGISGNTIYF. The DNA for the CDR3 is TGTGCCAGCAGTTCGCCCGGATTGGGGGGGATCTCTGGAAACACCATATATTTT. V and J are TRBV28 and TRBJ1-3, with D possibly matching TRBD1 (5 bases). V lost 4 bases and J 0 bases, leaving 19 bases between the germline ends. Germline V gene data show CDR1 as MDHEN and CDR2 as SYDVKM. The CDR3 extends over 18 amino acids.

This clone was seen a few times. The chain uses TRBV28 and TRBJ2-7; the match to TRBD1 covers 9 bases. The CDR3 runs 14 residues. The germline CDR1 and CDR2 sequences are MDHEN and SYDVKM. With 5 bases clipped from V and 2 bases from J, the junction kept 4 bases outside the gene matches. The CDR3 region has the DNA TGTGCCAGCAGTAACCGGGACAGGGCCTACGAGCAGTACTTC. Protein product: CASSNRDRAYEQYF.

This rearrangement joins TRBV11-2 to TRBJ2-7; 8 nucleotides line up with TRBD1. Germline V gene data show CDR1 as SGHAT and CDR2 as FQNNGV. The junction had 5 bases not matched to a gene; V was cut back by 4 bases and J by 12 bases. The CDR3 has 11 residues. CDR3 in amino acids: CASSSSGTGYF. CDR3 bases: TGTGCCAGCAGCTCTTCCGGGACAGGGTACTTC.

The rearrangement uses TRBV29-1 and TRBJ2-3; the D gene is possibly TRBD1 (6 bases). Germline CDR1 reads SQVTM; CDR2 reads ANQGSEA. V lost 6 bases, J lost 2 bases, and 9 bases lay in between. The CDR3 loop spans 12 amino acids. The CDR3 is CSVQGYTDTQYF. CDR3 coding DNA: TGCAGCGTACAGGGATACACAGATACGCAGTATTTT.

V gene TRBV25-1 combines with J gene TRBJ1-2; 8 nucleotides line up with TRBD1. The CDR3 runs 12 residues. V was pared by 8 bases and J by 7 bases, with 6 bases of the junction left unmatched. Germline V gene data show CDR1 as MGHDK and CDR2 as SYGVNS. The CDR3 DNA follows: TGTGCCAGCTCACAGGGGGTCGGTGGCTACACCTTC. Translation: CASSQGVGGYTF.

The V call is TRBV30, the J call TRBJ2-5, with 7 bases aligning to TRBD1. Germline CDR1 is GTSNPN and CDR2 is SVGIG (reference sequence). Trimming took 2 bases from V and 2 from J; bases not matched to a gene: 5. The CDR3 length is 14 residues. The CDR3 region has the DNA TGTGCCTGGAGTCAACAGGGGCGGCAAGAGACCCAGTACTTC. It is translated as CAWSQQGRQETQYF.

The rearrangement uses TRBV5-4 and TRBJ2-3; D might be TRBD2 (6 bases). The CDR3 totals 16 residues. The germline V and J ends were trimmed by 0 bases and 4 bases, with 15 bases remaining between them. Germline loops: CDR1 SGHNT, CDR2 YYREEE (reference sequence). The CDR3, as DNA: TGTGCCAGCAGCTTGGTTCGCGGGGCCGCTTCAGATACGCAGTATTTT. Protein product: CASSLVRGAASDTQYF.

CDR3 DNA sequence: TGTGCCAGCAGTGGAGTCATGGGGGAGCAGGGGGCGGGTGAGCAGTACTTC. Amino acids: CASSGVMGEQGAGEQYF. The chain employs TRBV25-1 and TRBJ2-7; TRBD1 matches 8 bases. Germline CDR1 MGHDK, CDR2 SYGVNS. The CDR3 spans 17 residues. V was pared by 4 bases and J by 7 bases, with 18 bases of the junction left unmatched.

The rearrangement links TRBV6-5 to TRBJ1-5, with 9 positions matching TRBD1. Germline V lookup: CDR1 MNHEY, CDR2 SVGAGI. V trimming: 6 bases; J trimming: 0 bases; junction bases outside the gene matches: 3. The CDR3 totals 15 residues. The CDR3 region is CASSGQGPSNQPQHF. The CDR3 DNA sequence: TGTGCCAGCAGCGGACAGGGGCCTAGCAATCAGCCCCAGCATTTT.

The DNA for the CDR3 is TGTGCCATCAGTGAATGGCGGGATGCGGCAGATACGCAGTATTTT. This codes for CAISEWRDAADTQYF. This sequence joins TRBV10-3 and TRBJ2-3; D is possibly TRBD2 (6 bases). The CDR3 loop spans 15 amino acids. The V end lost 3 bases, the J end lost 4 bases, and 14 bases lay between the germline ends. Per germline, CDR1 ENHRY and CDR2 SYGVKD.

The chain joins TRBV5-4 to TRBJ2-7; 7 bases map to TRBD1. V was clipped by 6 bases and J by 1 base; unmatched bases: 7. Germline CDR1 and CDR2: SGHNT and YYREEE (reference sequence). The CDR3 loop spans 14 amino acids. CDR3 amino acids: CASTWGTASYEQYF. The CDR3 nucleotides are TGTGCCAGCACCTGGGGGACAGCGTCCTACGAGCAGTACTTC.

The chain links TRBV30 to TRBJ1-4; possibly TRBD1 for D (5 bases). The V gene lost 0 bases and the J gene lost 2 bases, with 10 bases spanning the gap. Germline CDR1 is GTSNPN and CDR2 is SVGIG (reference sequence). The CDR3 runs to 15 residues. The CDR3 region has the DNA TGTGCCTGGAGTGTATCCCGGGGGACTAATGAAAAACTGTTTTTT. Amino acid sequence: CAWSVSRGTNEKLFF.

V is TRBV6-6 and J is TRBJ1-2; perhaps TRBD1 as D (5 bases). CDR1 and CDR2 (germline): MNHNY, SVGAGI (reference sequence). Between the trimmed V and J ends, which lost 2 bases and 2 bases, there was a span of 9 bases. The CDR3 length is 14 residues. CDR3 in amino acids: CASSYKGPNYGYTF. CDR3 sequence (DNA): TGTGCCAGCAGTTACAAGGGGCCCAACTATGGCTACACCTTC.

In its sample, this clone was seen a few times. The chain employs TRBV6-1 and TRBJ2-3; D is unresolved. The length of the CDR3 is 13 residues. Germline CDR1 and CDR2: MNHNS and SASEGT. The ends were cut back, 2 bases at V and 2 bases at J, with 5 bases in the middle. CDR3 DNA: TGTGCCAGCAGTGAACGGTACACAGATACGCAGTATTTT. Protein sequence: CASSERYTDTQYF.

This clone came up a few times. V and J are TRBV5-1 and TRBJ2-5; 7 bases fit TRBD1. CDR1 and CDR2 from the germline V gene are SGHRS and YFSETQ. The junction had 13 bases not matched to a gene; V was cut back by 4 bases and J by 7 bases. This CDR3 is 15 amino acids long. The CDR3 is CASSTDRPGQSTQYF. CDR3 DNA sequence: TGCGCCAGCAGCACGGATCGCCCGGGACAGTCGACCCAGTACTTC.

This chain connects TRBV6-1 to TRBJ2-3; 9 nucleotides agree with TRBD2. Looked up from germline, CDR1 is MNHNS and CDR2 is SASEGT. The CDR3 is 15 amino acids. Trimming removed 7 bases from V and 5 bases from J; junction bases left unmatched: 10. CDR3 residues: CASNSGTSQRDTQYF. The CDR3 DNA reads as TGTGCCAGCAACTCGGGGACTAGCCAAAGAGATACGCAGTATTTT.

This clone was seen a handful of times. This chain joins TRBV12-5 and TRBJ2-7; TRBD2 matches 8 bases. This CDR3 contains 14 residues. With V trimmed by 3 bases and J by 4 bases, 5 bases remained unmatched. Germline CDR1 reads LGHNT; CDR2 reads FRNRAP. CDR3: CASGLSGSRYEQYF. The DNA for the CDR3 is TGTGCTAGTGGTTTAAGCGGGAGCCGGTACGAGCAGTACTTC.

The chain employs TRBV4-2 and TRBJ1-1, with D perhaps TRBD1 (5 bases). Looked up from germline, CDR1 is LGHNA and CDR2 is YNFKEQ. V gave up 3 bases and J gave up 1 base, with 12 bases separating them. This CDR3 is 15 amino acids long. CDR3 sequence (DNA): TGTGCCAGCAGCCAGCAGGGAAAGGCGAACACTGAAGCTTTCTTT. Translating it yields CASSQQGKANTEAFF.

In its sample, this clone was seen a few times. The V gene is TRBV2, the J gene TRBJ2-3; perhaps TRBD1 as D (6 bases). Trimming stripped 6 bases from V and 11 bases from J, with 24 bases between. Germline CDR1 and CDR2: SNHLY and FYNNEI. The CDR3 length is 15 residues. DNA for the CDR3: TGTGCCAGCAGAGCAATTCCCGGGACACCCATTGAGCAGTATTTT. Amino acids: CASRAIPGTPIEQYF.

CDR3: CASSQGEDQPQHF. The CDR3 coding sequence is TGTGCCAGCTCGCAGGGGGAAGATCAGCCCCAGCATTTT. The chain joins TRBV18 to TRBJ1-5; 7 nucleotides align to TRBD1. The CDR3 covers 13 residues. Germline trimming cut 6 bases from V and 5 bases from J; bases unmatched to any gene: 4. Germline lookup yields CDR1 KGHSH and CDR2 LQKENI.